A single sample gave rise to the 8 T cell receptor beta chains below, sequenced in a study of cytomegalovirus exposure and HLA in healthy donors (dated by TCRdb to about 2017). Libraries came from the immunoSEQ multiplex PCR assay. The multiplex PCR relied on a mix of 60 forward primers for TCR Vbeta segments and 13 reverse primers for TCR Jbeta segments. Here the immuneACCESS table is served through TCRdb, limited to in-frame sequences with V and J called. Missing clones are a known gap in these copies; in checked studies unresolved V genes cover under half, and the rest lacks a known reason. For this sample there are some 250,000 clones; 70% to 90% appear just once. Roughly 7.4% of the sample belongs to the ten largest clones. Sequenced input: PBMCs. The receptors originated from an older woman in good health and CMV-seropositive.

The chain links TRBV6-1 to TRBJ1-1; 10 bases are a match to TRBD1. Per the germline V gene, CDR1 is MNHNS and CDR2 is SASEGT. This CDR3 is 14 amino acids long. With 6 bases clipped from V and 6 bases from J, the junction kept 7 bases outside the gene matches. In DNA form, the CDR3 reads TGTGCCAGCAGAGAGACAGGGGGCAAACCTGAAGCTTTCTTT. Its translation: CASRETGGKPEAFF.

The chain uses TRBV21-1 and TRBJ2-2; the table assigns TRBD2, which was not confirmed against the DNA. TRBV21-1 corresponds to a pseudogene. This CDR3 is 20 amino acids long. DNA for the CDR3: TGTGCCAGCACCAACCAACTTTTCTTGAGGGCCCTGAGGTCCACCGGGGAGCTGTTTTTT. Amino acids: CASTNQLFLRALRSTGELFF.

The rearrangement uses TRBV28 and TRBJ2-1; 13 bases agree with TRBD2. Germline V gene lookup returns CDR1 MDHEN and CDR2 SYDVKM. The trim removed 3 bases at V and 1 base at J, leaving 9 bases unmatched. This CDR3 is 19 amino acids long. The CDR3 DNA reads TGTGCCAGCAGTTTTAGGGGACTAGCGGGATTTAAGTCCTACAATGAGCAGTTCTTC. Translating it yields CASSFRGLAGFKSYNEQFF.

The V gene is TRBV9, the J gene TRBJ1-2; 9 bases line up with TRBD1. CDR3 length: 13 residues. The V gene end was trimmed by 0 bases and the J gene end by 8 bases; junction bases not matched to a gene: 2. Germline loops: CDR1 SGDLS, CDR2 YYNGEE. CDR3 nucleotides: TGTGCCAGCAGCGTAGGACAGGGGGAGGGCTACACCTTC. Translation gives CASSVGQGEGYTF.

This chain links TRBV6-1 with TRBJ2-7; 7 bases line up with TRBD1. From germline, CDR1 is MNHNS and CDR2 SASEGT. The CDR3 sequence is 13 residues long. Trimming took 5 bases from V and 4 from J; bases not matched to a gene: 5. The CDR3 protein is CASSLQGVYEQYF. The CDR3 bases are TGTGCCAGCAGTCTCCAGGGGGTGTACGAGCAGTACTTC.

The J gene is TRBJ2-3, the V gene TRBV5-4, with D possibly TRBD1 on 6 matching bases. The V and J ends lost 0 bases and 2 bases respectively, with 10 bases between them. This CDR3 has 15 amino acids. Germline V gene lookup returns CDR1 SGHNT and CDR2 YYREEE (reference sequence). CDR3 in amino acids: CASSLDRVATDTQYF. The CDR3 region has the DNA TGTGCCAGCAGCTTGGACAGGGTGGCCACAGATACGCAGTATTTT.

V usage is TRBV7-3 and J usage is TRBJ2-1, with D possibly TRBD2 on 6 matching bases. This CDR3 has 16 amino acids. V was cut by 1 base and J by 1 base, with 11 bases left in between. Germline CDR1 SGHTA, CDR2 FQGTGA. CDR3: CASSLSGTGSYNEQFF. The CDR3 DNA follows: TGTGCCAGCAGCTTAAGCGGGACTGGATCCTACAATGAGCAGTTCTTC.

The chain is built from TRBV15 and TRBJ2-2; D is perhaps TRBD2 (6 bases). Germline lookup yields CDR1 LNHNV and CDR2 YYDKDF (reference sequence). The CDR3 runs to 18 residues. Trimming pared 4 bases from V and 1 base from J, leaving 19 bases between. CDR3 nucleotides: TGTGCCACCAGCACCCCCAGGACTATCCGAATGAACACCGGGGAGCTGTTTTTT. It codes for CATSTPRTIRMNTGELFF.